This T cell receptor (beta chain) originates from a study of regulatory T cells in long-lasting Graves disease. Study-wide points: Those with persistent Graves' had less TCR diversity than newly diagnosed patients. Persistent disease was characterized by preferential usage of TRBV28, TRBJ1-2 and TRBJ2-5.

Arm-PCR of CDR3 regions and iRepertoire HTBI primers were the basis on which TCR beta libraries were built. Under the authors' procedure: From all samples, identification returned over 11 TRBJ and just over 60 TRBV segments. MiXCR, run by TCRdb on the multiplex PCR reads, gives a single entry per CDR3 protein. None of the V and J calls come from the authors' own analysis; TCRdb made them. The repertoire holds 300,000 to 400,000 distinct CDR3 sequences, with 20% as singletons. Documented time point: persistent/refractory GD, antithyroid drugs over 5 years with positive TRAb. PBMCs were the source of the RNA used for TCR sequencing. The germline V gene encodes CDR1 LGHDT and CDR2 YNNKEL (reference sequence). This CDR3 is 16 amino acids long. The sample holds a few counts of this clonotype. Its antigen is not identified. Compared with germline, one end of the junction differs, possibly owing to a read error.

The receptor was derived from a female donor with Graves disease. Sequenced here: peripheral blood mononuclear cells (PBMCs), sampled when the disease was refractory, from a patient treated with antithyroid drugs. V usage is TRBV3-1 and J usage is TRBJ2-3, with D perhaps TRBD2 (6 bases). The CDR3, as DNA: TGTGCCAGCAGTCAAGAGGGGCGGGACCCCACAGATACGCAGTATTTT. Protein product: CASSQEGRDPTDTQYF.